The present T cell receptor (beta chain) was sequenced within a study of cytomegalovirus exposure and HLA in healthy donors. Study-wide findings and caveats: A classifier reportedly called cytomegalovirus status with high sensitivity and specificity.

Concerning this clone: The antigen is not known.

Data came from immunoSEQ multiplex PCR; TCRdb stores just in-frame clones and leaves some out. The sample comprises tens of thousands of clones, less than 96% of which are singletons, and about 1.6% rests with the top ten. V lost 5 bases and J lost 2; bases outside the gene matches: 4. The CDR3 is made up of 14 amino acids. From germline, CDR1 is MDHEN and CDR2 SYDVKM. Sequencing input: PBMCs. The source is a young man in good health and CMV-seropositive. V and J are TRBV28 and TRBJ2-5; 8 nucleotides line up with TRBD2. The CDR3: CASSPTSVQETQYF. CDR3 bases: TGTGCCAGCAGTCCGACTAGCGTGCAAGAGACCCAGTACTTC.